The rows below give T cell receptor beta chains drawn from one sample of a study of T cells in Graves' hyperthyroidism and ophthalmopathy. TCRdb reprocessed the multiplex PCR reads via MiXCR and lists one record per CDR3 protein. The top ten hold about 35% of the sample, which has 600,000 to 650,000 distinct CDR3 sequences, less than 25% seen once. Sequenced material: blood. These receptors were obtained from a young man with Graves' ophthalmopathy. Both conserved end residues are part of each CDR3. D genes are given only for firm matches. Expanded clones get a size class; other rows say once, few or many, or leave the size out.

j_call | d_call | clone_size | v_call | cdr3_nt | cdr3_aa
TRBJ2-3 | TRBD1 | many | TRBV12-3/TRBV12-4 | TGTGCCAGCAGTTTAGGGACAGGGGCTACAGATACGCAGTATTTT | CASSLGTGATDTQYF
TRBJ1-5 | NA | few | TRBV28 | TGTGCCAGCAGTTCTCCGGGACGGAGCGTCAATCAGCCCCAGCATTTT | CASSSPGRSVNQPQHF
TRBJ1-4 | NA | NA | TRBV27 | TGTGCCAGCAGTGTAGGGGGTGAAAAACTGTTTTTT | CASSVGGEKLFF
TRBJ2-1 | NA | NA | TRBV27 | TGTGCCAGCAGTTTTTTCGACGGGAGTGAGCAGTTCTTC | CASSFFDGSEQFF
TRBJ2-1 | TRBD2 | NA | TRBV6-2/TRBV6-3 | TGTGCCAGCAGACTCGGGACTAGCGGGAGTGGAGAGCAGTTCTTC | CASRLGTSGSGEQFF
TRBJ2-2 | TRBD1 | few | TRBV19 | TGTGCCAGTAGTGTATCCCGGACAGGGGGCACCGGGGAGCTGTTTTTT | CASSVSRTGGTGELFF
TRBJ1-2 | NA | many | TRBV6-1 | TGTGCCAGCACCGACGGGACGGATGATGGCTACACCTTC | CASTDGTDDGYTF
TRBJ2-1 | TRBD1 | few | TRBV5-6 | TGTGCCAGCAGTGACAGGGGCTCCTACAATGAGCAGTTCTTC | CASSDRGSYNEQFF
TRBJ2-5 | NA | NA | TRBV4-1 | TGCGCCAGCAGCCAAGGGGAACAGGGCGCGGAGACCCAGTACTTC | CASSQGEQGAETQYF
TRBJ2-2 | NA | many | TRBV3-1 | TGTGCCAGCAGCCAAGAAGGAGCGGGTCTCACCGGGGAGCTGTTTTTT | CASSQEGAGLTGELFF
TRBJ2-1 | TRBD2 | few | TRBV2 | TGTGCCAGCAACGGGGGGGCTTACAATGAGCAGTTCTTC | CASNGGAYNEQFF